These 31 T cell receptor beta chains share one sample of origin, sequenced in a study of beta chain features in type 1 diabetes. All of the isolated RNA was reverse transcribed, so expressed TCRB transcripts were sequenced. TCRdb keeps only in-frame clones here, not all; method: immunoSEQ multiplex PCR. The sample has just over 450,000 clones; about 32% are singletons. Sequencing used naive CD4+ T cells from blood. The receptors come from a man younger than 35 in good health.

The CDR3 protein is CASSLGLGPYEQYF. CDR3 in DNA: TGCGCCAGCAGCTTGGGTTTGGGCCCTTACGAGCAGTACTTC. The chain joins TRBV5-1 to TRBJ2-7, with D hard to call. CDR3 length: 14 amino acids. V shed 0 bases and J shed 4 bases, with 11 bases lying between them. CDR1 and CDR2 from the germline V gene are SGHRS and YFSETQ. Using reference TRBV5-1 and TRBJ2-7 for the parts outside the CDR3, the full variable domain is KAGVTQTPRYLIKTRGQQVTLSCSPISGHRSVSWYQQTPGQGLQFLFEYFSETQRNKGNFPGRFSGRQFSNSRSEMNVSTLELGDSALYLCASSLGLGPYEQYFGPGTRLTVT.

This chain joins TRBV7-9 and TRBJ2-7, with 7 bases that match TRBD2. The J segment lost 0 bases and the V segment lost 3 bases, leaving 17 bases of the junction unmatched. CDR1 SEHNR and CDR2 FQNEAQ come from the germline V gene (reference sequence). The CDR3 covers 19 residues. This CDR3 is CASSFPTPGRAESSYEQYF. CDR3 nucleotide sequence: TGTGCCAGCAGCTTTCCGACCCCTGGGAGGGCTGAGAGCTCCTACGAGCAGTACTTC. The complete variable domain, with remaining parts taken from reference TRBV7-9 and TRBJ2-7, reads DTGVSQNPRHKITKRGQNVTFRCDPISEHNRLYWYRQTLGQGPEFLTYFQNEAQLEKSRLLSDRFSAERPKGSFSTLEIQRTEQGDSAMYLCASSFPTPGRAESSYEQYFGPGTRLTVT.

The chain is built from TRBV30 and TRBJ2-5; no firm D call. The V gene's germline CDR1 is GTSNPN and CDR2 SVGIG (reference sequence). The CDR3 covers 13 residues. Trimming left V 3 bases short and J 7 bases short, with 15 bases between. The CDR3 region has the DNA TGTGCCTGGAGGGCTTCCGGGTCGAGGACCCAGTACTTC. Amino acids: CAWRASGSRTQYF.

Only a few counts were recorded for this clone. The chain has TRBV7-9 and TRBJ2-1; D call uncertain. Germline-derived CDR1 and CDR2 are SEHNR and FQNEAQ (reference sequence). CDR3 length equals 13 residues. V was trimmed by 1 base and J by 9 bases, leaving 10 bases between them. The CDR3 DNA is TGTGCCAGCAGCTTAGGCAAGGGCTCTGAGCAGTTCTTC. Protein sequence: CASSLGKGSEQFF.

This rearrangement joins TRBV14 to TRBJ2-7; weak D call: TRBD2 (5 bases). CDR1 is SGHDN, CDR2 FVKESK, per germline. This CDR3 has 16 residues. Trimming took 4 bases from V and 3 from J, leaving 19 bases between them. The chain's CDR3 is CASSLRPHRGYYEQYF. The CDR3 DNA is TGTGCCAGCAGCCTCAGGCCCCATCGGGGATACTACGAGCAGTACTTC.

The gene calls are TRBV29-1 and TRBJ2-3, with 7 bases that match TRBD2. The trim removed 6 bases at V and 6 bases at J, leaving 3 bases unmatched. The CDR3 runs 11 residues. CDR1 is SQVTM, CDR2 ANQGSEA, per germline. Written as DNA, the CDR3 is TGCAGCGTCCCCGGGGGGGATACGCAGTATTTT. Translated, it gives CSVPGGDTQYF.

This clone was recorded a few times. This same CDR3 is encoded by further DNA sequences in the sample. The rearrangement joins TRBV7-2 to TRBJ2-7; D perhaps matches TRBD1 (5 bases). Germline V gives CDR1 SGHTA, CDR2 FQGNSA. The germline V and J ends were trimmed by 5 bases and 1 base, with 6 bases remaining between them. The CDR3 is 12 residues long. Written as DNA, the CDR3 is TGTGCCAGCAGCAGGACATCCTACGAGCAGTACTTC. As protein: CASSRTSYEQYF.

The J gene is TRBJ2-1, the V gene TRBV30; TRBD2 matches 11 bases. V lost 1 base to trimming and J lost 8 bases; unmatched junction nucleotides: 7. The CDR3 has 15 residues. The germline V gene encodes CDR1 GTSNPN and CDR2 SVGIG (reference sequence). The CDR3 DNA reads as TGTGCCTGGAGTGCTTTAGCGGGAGGGAGGGATGAGCAGTTCTTC. Translation: CAWSALAGGRDEQFF.

This clone was seen only a few times. Distinct nucleotide sequences in the sample also encode this CDR3. The rearrangement links TRBV18 to TRBJ2-5, with unresolved D. This CDR3 region has 11 residues. With 3 bases removed from V and 4 bases from J, the gap between germline ends came to 3 bases. Germline V lookup: CDR1 KGHSH, CDR2 LQKENI. CDR3 protein: CASSPGETQYF. Written as DNA, the CDR3 is TGTGCCAGCTCACCTGGAGAGACCCAGTACTTC. Full variable domain (remainder filled in from reference TRBV18 and TRBJ2-5): NAGVMQNPRHLVRRRGQEARLRCSPMKGHSHVYWYRQLPEEGLKFMVYLQKENIIDESGMPKERFSAEFPKEGPSILRIQQVVRGDSAAYFCASSPGETQYFGPGTRLLVL.

The chain combines TRBV10-3 with TRBJ2-3; TRBD2 agrees at 7 bases. From germline, CDR1 is ENHRY and CDR2 SYGVKD. The CDR3 runs to 14 residues. V was pared by 7 bases and J by 5 bases, with 9 bases of the junction left unmatched. The CDR3 reads CAITPGGSLDTQYF. For the CDR3, the DNA is TGTGCCATCACCCCGGGAGGCTCCTTAGATACGCAGTATTTT.

The genes are TRBV30 and TRBJ2-7, with D tentatively TRBD1 or TRBD2 (6 bases each). The length of the CDR3 is 12 residues. Germline V CDR1 and CDR2: GTSNPN, SVGIG (reference sequence). The CDR3 spells CARTGRNYEQYF. CDR3 coding DNA: TGTGCACGAACAGGGAGGAACTACGAGCAGTACTTC.

CDR3 sequence: CASSSSGQRLAKNIQYF. The CDR3 nucleotides read TGTGCCAGCAGCTCCTCTGGACAGAGATTAGCCAAAAACATTCAGTACTTC. V gene TRBV7-8 combines with J gene TRBJ2-4, with D perhaps TRBD1 (6 bases). This CDR3 region has 17 residues. V shed 4 bases and J shed 0 bases, with 16 bases lying between them. CDR1 is SGHVS, CDR2 FQNEAQ, per germline. Looking up the rest from reference TRBV7-8 and TRBJ2-4 gives the full variable domain: GAGVSQSPRYKVAKRGQDVALRCDPISGHVSLFWYQQALGQGPEFLTYFQNEAQLDKSGLPSDRFFAERPEGSVSTLKIQRTQQEDSAVYLCASSSSGQRLAKNIQYFGAGTRLSVL.

The chain uses TRBV5-1 and TRBJ1-2; D not resolved. Trimming removed 2 bases from V and 6 bases from J, with 8 bases in between. Germline-derived CDR1 and CDR2 are SGHRS and YFSETQ. The CDR3 totals 12 residues. In nucleotides, the CDR3 is TGCGCCAGCAGCTTCGATGGCAATGGCTACACCTTC. Translated, it gives CASSFDGNGYTF.

J is TRBJ2-1 and V is TRBV4-1, with 12 nucleotides matching TRBD2. This CDR3 is built from 17 residues. The V gene end was trimmed by 0 bases and the J gene end by 8 bases; junction bases not matched to a gene: 8. The V gene's germline CDR1 is MGHRA and CDR2 YSYEKL. The CDR3 spells CASSQDALAGGVDEQFF. CDR3 sequence (DNA): TGCGCCAGCAGCCAAGATGCACTAGCGGGAGGAGTAGATGAGCAGTTCTTC.

V and J are TRBV18 and TRBJ2-7; 9 nucleotides line up with TRBD1. The CDR3 is 16 residues long. Trimming took 4 bases from V and 1 from J; bases not matched to a gene: 8. The V gene's germline CDR1 is KGHSH and CDR2 LQKENI. DNA of the CDR3: TGTGCCAGCTCACGGACCCCGGGACAGGGTTCCTACGAGCAGTACTTC. Its translation is CASSRTPGQGSYEQYF.

This chain links TRBV7-6 with TRBJ2-3; a possible D gene is TRBD2 (5 bases). The germline V gene has CDR1 SGHVS and CDR2 FNYEAQ. V was clipped by 2 bases and J by 3 bases, with 12 bases between them. CDR3 length: 15 amino acids. DNA for the CDR3: TGTGCCAGCAGCTTATTCGGGGTAGGGACAGATACGCAGTATTTT. This gives the protein CASSLFGVGTDTQYF.

This clone occurred a few times. This rearrangement joins TRBV7-2 to TRBJ2-4, with a tentative D call TRBD2 (7 bases). This CDR3 is 13 amino acids long. Between the trimmed V and J ends, which lost 8 bases and 10 bases, there was a span of 18 bases. From germline, CDR1 is SGHTA and CDR2 FQGNSA. The CDR3 DNA is TGTGCCAGCGGGCCCGGGGGGCCACAGATTCAGTACTTC. Amino acid sequence: CASGPGGPQIQYF.

This clone was seen a few times. The J gene is TRBJ2-5, the V gene TRBV7-9, with 8 bases aligning to TRBD1. The CDR3 has 14 amino acids. Trimming cost V 3 bases and J 5 bases; bases outside gene matches: 5. Germline V CDR1 and CDR2: SEHNR, FQNEAQ (reference sequence). The CDR3 reads CASSLPGGKETQYF. CDR3 nucleotides: TGTGCCAGCAGCTTGCCAGGGGGCAAGGAGACCCAGTACTTC.

The CDR3, as DNA: TGTGCGTCGGGACGAGGGAACGAGCAGTACTTC. It yields the protein CASGRGNEQYF. The V and J genes are TRBV6-6 and TRBJ2-7; D is tentatively TRBD1 or TRBD2 (5 bases each). Germline V CDR1 and CDR2: MNHNY, SVGAGI (reference sequence). The CDR3 contains 11 residues.

The chain couples TRBV4-3 to TRBJ2-1; no definite D call. The CDR3 length is 14 residues. Germline CDR1 reads LGHNA; CDR2 reads YSLEER. With 0 bases removed from V and 7 bases from J, the gap between germline ends came to 10 bases. Here the CDR3 DNA reads TGCGCCAGCAGCCAAGAATTATCCGGAAATGAGCAGTTCTTC. Translated, it gives CASSQELSGNEQFF.

In this sample, this clone turned up a few times. The genes are TRBV5-4 and TRBJ2-2; tentatively, D is TRBD1 or TRBD2 (5 bases each). Per the germline V gene, CDR1 is SGHNT and CDR2 is YYREEE (reference sequence). This CDR3 has 16 amino acids. Trimming pared 4 bases from V and 4 bases from J, leaving 17 bases between. This CDR3 is CASSPWDHEGTGELFF. The CDR3 DNA reads as TGTGCCAGCAGCCCCTGGGACCACGAGGGCACCGGGGAGCTGTTTTTT.

This chain uses TRBV30 with TRBJ1-2, with no clear D. V lost 0 bases, J lost 4 bases, and 12 bases lay in between. Germline values: CDR1 GTSNPN, CDR2 SVGIG (reference sequence). This CDR3 has 14 residues. In DNA form, the CDR3 reads TGTGCCTGGAGTGTAAGGAGGGAGAGCTATGGCTACACCTTC. Translation gives CAWSVRRESYGYTF.

This chain connects TRBV10-3 to TRBJ1-4; 9 bases fit TRBD1. CDR3 length: 13 residues. CDR1 is ENHRY and CDR2 is SYGVKD in the germline V gene. V was pared by 8 bases and J by 5 bases, with 3 bases of the junction left unmatched. CDR3 bases: TGTGCCATCGGGACAGGGATGAATGAAAAACTGTTTTTT. It codes for CAIGTGMNEKLFF.

This clone was seen more than once but under ten times. Other DNA sequences in this sample translate to the same CDR3. The gene calls are TRBV28 and TRBJ2-1, with TRBD1 matching 7 bases. This CDR3 region has 13 residues. Per the germline V gene, CDR1 is MDHEN and CDR2 is SYDVKM. V lost 6 bases and J lost 3; bases outside the gene matches: 2. The CDR3 region has the DNA TGTGCCAGCAGCTGGGACAGCTACAATGAGCAGTTCTTC. This encodes CASSWDSYNEQFF.

This clone showed up just a few times. Other DNA sequences in the same sample also yield this CDR3. V gene TRBV18 combines with J gene TRBJ2-5; D remains unclear. Germline V CDR1 and CDR2: KGHSH, LQKENI. The CDR3 has 12 amino acids. The V gene lost 1 base and the J gene lost 1 base, with 1 base spanning the gap. CDR3 in amino acids: CASSPRQETQYF. CDR3 nucleotides: TGTGCCAGCTCACCACGCCAAGAGACCCAGTACTTC.

This clone showed up just a few times. The chain is built from TRBV7-9 and TRBJ1-2; weak D call: TRBD1 (5 bases). Germline-derived CDR1 and CDR2 are SEHNR and FQNEAQ (reference sequence). The CDR3 contains 15 residues. The V end was cut by 5 bases, the J end by 2 bases, with 15 bases between. CDR3 region: CASSPRDGLNYGYTF. As DNA, the CDR3 is TGTGCCAGCAGCCCCCGGGACGGGTTAAACTATGGCTACACCTTC.

The J gene is TRBJ2-7, the V gene TRBV14, with TRBD1 matching over 7 bases. The CDR3 length is 14 residues. Looked up from germline, CDR1 is SGHDN and CDR2 is FVKESK. J gave up 2 bases and V 4 bases, and 5 bases lay outside the gene matches. CDR3 DNA: TGTGCCAGCAGCCGGGACAGAGCACCCTACGAGCAGTACTTC. This encodes CASSRDRAPYEQYF. Drawing the rest from reference TRBV14 and TRBJ2-7, the complete variable domain is EAGVTQFPSHSVIEKGQTVTLRCDPISGHDNLYWYRRVMGKEIKFLLHFVKESKQDESGMPNNRFLAERTGGTYSTLKVQPAELEDSGVYFCASSRDRAPYEQYFGPGTRLTVT.

The gene calls are TRBV4-1 and TRBJ2-7; D perhaps matches TRBD2 (5 bases). Trimming took 3 bases from V and 4 from J, leaving 16 bases between them. This CDR3 region has 15 residues. Per the germline V gene, CDR1 is MGHRA and CDR2 is YSYEKL. CDR3 sequence (DNA): TGCGCCAGCAGCCACCCTACTAGTAGGCTTTACGAGCAGTACTTC. It encodes CASSHPTSRLYEQYF.

The genes are TRBV2 and TRBJ2-3; a weak D match, TRBD2 (6 bases). Deletions cut 6 bases from V and 1 base from J, with 11 bases between. The CDR3 spans 14 residues. Looked up from germline, CDR1 is SNHLY and CDR2 is FYNNEI. The DNA of the CDR3 is TGTGCCAGCAGGAAAACGGGAGGCACAGATACGCAGTATTTT. As protein: CASRKTGGTDTQYF.

This clone came up a few times. DNA for the CDR3: TGCAGCGTTGAAGGCAGGGGAGGAAACACCATATATTTT. The encoded protein is CSVEGRGGNTIYF. V is TRBV29-1 and J is TRBJ1-3; TRBD1 is a possible D gene (6 bases). V dropped 1 base and J dropped 4 bases, with 8 bases sitting between them. This CDR3 is built from 13 residues. Looked up from germline, CDR1 is SQVTM and CDR2 is ANQGSEA. The whole variable domain, remainder taken from reference TRBV29-1 and TRBJ1-3, is SAVISQKPSRDICQRGTSLTIQCQVDSQVTMMFWYRQQPGQSLTLIATANQGSEATYESGFVIDKFPISRPNLTFSTLTVSNMSPEDSSIYLCSVEGRGGNTIYFGEGSWLTVV.

The chain links TRBV28 to TRBJ2-7; no firm D call. CDR1 MDHEN and CDR2 SYDVKM come from the germline V gene. V was shortened by 5 bases and J by 6 bases, with 17 bases between the two germline ends. CDR3 length: 14 amino acids. Here the CDR3 reads CASSKLPGFAEQYF. CDR3 sequence (DNA): TGTGCCAGCAGTAAACTGCCGGGTTTTGCCGAGCAGTACTTC.